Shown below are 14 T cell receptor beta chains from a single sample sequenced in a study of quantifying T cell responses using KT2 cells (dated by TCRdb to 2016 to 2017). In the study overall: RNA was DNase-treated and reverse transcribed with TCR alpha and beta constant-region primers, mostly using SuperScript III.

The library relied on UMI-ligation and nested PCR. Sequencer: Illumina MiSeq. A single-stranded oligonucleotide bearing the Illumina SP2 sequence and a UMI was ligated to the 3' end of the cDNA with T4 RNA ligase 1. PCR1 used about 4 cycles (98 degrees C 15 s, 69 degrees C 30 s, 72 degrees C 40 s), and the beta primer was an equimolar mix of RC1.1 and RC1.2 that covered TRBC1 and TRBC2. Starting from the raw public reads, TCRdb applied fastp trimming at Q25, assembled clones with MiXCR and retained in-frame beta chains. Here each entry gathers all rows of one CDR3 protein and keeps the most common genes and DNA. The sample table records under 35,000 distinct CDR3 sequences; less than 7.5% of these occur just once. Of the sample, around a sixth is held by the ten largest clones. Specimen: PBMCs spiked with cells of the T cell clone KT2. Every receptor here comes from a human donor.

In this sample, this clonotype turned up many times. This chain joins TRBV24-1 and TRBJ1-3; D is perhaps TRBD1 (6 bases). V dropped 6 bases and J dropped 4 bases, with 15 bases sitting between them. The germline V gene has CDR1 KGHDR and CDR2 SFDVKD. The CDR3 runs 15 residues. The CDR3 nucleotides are TGTGCCACCAGTCGGGACAAGGAACGGGGAAACACCATATATTTT. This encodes CATSRDKERGNTIYF.

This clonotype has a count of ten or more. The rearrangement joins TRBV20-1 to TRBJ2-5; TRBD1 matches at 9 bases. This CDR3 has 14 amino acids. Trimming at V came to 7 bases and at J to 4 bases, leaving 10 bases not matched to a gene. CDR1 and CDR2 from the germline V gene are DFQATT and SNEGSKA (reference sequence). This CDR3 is CSVPGQGVGETQYF. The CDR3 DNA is TGCAGTGTACCGGGACAGGGAGTAGGAGAGACCCAGTACTTC.

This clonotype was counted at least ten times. This CDR3 is CAISPSGSYEQYF. CDR3 bases: TGTGCCATCAGTCCTAGCGGTTCCTACGAGCAGTACTTC. The chain employs TRBV10-3 and TRBJ2-7, with TRBD2 identical over 7 bases. Unmatched junction bases numbered 2, after V lost 5 bases and J lost 1 base. CDR1 and CDR2 (germline): ENHRY, SYGVKD. The CDR3 has 13 residues.

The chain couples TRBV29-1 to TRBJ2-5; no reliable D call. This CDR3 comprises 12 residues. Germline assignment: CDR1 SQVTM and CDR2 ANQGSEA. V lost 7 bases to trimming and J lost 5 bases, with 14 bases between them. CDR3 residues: CSANTVRETQYF. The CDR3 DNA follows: TGCAGCGCCAACACGGTCAGGGAGACCCAGTACTTC.

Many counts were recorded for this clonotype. CDR3 region: CASSQTSGTTYNEQFF. The CDR3, as DNA: TGTGCCAGCAGCCAAACCAGCGGGACCACCTACAATGAGCAGTTCTTC. The chain couples TRBV4-2 to TRBJ2-1; 7 nucleotides match TRBD2. The CDR3 is made up of 16 amino acids. Germline assignment: CDR1 LGHNA and CDR2 YNFKEQ. V gave up 2 bases and J gave up 2 bases; unmatched junction bases: 6.

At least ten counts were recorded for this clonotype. The CDR3 region is CATSDGSTDTQYF. The CDR3, as DNA: TGTGCCACCAGTGATGGTAGCACAGATACGCAGTATTTT. The gene calls are TRBV24-1 and TRBJ2-3; D gene uncertain. V gave up 3 bases and J gave up 0 bases, with 3 bases separating them. Looked up from germline, CDR1 is KGHDR and CDR2 is SFDVKD. This CDR3 comprises 13 residues.

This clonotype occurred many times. The CDR3 loop is CASRGGPTFAEKLFF. The CDR3 bases are TGTGCCAGCAGGGGTGGACCGACCTTTGCGGAAAAACTGTTTTTT. V is TRBV11-2 and J is TRBJ1-4; D not resolved. The V end lost 6 bases, the J end lost 8 bases, and 19 bases lay between the germline ends. Germline values: CDR1 SGHAT, CDR2 FQNNGV. CDR3 length: 15 amino acids.

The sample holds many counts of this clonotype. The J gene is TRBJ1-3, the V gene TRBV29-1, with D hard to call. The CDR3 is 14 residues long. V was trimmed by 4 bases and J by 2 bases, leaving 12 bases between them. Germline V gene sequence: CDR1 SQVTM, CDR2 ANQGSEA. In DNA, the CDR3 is TGCAGCGTTGTAGGCAGTTCGACTGGAAACACCATATATTTT. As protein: CSVVGSSTGNTIYF.

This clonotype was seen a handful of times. As DNA, the CDR3 is TGTGCCATCAGTACCGGACTAGAGACCACTACGCAGTATTTT. This encodes CAISTGLETTTQYF. The V gene is TRBV10-3, the J gene TRBJ2-3; 7 nucleotides match TRBD2. J lost 8 bases, V lost 5 bases, and 10 bases had no gene match. This CDR3 contains 14 residues. CDR1 and CDR2 from the germline V gene are ENHRY and SYGVKD.

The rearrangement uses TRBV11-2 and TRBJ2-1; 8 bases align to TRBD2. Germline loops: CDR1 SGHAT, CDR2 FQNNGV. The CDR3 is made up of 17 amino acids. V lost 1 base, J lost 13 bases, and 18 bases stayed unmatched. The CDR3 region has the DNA TGTGCCAGCAGCTTAGGACCCACCGGGGGGGGCCCACTAATACAGTTCTTC. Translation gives CASSLGPTGGGPLIQFF.

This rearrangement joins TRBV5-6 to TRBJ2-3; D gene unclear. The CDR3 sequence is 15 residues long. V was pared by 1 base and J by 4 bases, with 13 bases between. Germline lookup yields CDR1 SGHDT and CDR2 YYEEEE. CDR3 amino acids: CASSLKPMAPDTQYF. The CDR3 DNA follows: TGTGCCAGCAGCTTGAAGCCAATGGCCCCAGATACGCAGTATTTT.

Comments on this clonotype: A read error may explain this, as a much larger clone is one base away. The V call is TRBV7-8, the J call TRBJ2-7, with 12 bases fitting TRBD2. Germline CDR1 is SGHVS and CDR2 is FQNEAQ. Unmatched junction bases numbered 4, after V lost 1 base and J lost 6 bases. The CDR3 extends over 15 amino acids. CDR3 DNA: TGTGCCAGCAGCTTAGTACTAGCGGGGGGAGGCGAGCAGTACTTC. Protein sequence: CASSLVLAGGGEQYF.

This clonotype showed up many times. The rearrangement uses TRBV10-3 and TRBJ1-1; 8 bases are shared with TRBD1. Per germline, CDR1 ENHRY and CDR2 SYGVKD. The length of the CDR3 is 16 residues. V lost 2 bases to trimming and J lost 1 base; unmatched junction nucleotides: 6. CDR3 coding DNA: TGTGCCATCAGTGAGAGACACAGGGGGACGAACACTGAAGCTTTCTTT. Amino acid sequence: CAISERHRGTNTEAFF.

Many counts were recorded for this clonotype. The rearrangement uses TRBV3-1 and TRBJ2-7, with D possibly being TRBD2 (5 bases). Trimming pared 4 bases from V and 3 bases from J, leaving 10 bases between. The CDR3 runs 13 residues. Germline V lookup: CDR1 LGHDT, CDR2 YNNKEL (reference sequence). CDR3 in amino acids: CASSPDSYYEQYF. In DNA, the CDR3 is TGTGCCAGCAGCCCGGACTCTTACTACGAGCAGTACTTC.